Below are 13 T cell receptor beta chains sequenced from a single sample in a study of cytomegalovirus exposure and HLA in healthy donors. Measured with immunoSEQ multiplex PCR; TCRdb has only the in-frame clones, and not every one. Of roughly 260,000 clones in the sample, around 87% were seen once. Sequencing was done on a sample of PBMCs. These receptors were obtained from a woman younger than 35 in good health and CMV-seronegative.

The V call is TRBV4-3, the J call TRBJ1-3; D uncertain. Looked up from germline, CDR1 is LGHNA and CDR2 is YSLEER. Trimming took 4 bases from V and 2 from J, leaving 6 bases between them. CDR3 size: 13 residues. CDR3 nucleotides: TGCGCCAGCAGCCCAGCGCCTGGAAACACCATATATTTT. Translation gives CASSPAPGNTIYF.

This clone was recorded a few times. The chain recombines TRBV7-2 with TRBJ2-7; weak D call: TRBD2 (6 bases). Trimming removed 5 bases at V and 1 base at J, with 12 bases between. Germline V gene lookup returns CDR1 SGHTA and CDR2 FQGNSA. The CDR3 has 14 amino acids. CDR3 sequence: CASSPAAGSYEQYF. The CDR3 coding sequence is TGTGCCAGCAGCCCCGCGGCGGGGTCCTACGAGCAGTACTTC.

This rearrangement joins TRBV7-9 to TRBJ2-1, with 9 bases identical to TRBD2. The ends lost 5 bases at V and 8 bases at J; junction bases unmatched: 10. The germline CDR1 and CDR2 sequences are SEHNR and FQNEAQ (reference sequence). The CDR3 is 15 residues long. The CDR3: CASSPRGGGEDEQFF. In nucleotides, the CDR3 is TGTGCCAGCAGCCCTAGAGGCGGGGGGGAAGATGAGCAGTTCTTC.

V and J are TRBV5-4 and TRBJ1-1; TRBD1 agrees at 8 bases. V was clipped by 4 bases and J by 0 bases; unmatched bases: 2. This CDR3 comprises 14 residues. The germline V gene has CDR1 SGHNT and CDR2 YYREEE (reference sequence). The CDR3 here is CASSTDRVNTEAFF. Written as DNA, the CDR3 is TGTGCCAGCAGCACGGACAGGGTGAACACTGAAGCTTTCTTT.

The CDR3 loop is CASSKGVETQYF. In DNA, the CDR3 is TGTGCCAGCAGCAAAGGGGTAGAGACCCAGTACTTC. The rearrangement joins TRBV7-2 to TRBJ2-5, with D perhaps TRBD1 (5 bases). The CDR3 sequence is 12 residues long. Trimming removed 5 bases at V and 4 bases at J, with 8 bases between. Germline loops: CDR1 SGHTA, CDR2 FQGNSA.

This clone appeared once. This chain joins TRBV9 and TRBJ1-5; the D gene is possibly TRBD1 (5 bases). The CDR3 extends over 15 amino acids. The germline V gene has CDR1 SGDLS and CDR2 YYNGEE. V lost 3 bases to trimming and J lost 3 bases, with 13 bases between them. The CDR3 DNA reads TGTGCCAGCAGCGGCCTAGGGGTAAACAATCAGCCCCAGCATTTT. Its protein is CASSGLGVNNQPQHF.

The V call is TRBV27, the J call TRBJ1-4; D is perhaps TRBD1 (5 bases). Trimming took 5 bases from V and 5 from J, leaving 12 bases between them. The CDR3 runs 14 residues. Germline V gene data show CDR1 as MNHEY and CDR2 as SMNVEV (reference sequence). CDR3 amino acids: CASSVWQGNEKLFF. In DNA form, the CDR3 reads TGTGCCAGCAGTGTTTGGCAGGGAAATGAAAAACTGTTTTTT.

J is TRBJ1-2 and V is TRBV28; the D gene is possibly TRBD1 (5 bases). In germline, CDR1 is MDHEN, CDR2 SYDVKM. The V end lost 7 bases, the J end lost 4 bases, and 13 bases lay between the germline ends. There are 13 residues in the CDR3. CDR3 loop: CASIEPDTYGYTF. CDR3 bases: TGTGCCAGCATTGAGCCGGACACCTATGGCTACACCTTC.

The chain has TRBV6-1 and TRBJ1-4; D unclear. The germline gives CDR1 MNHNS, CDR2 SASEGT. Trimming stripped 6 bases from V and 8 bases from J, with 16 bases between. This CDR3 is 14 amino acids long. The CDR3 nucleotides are TGTGCCAGCAGATTCGGTGGCGAGGAAGAAAAACTGTTTTTT. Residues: CASRFGGEEEKLFF.

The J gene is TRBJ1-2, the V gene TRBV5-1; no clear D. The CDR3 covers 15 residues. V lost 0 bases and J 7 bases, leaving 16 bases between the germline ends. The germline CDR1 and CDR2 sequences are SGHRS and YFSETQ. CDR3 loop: CASSLAEQLISGYTF. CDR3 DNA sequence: TGCGCCAGCAGCTTGGCGGAACAGCTAATAAGTGGCTACACCTTC.

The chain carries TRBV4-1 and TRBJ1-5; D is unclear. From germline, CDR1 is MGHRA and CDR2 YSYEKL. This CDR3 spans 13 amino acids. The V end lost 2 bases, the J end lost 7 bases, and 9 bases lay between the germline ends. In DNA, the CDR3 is TGCGCCAGCAGCCAATTGCCAGGACAGCCCCAGCATTTT. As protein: CASSQLPGQPQHF.

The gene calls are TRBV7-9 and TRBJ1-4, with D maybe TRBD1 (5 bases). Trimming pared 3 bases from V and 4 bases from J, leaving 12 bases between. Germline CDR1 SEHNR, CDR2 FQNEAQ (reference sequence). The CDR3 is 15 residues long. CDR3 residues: CASSFATGDNEKLFF. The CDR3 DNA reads TGTGCCAGCAGCTTCGCTACAGGAGATAATGAAAAACTGTTTTTT.

CDR3 amino acids: CASRDPGVRNTEAFF. For the CDR3, the DNA is TGTGCCAGCAGGGATCCAGGGGTGAGGAACACTGAAGCTTTCTTT. The chain couples TRBV2 to TRBJ1-1, with D maybe TRBD1 (6 bases). Germline CDR1 SNHLY, CDR2 FYNNEI. This CDR3 region has 15 residues. Trimming pared 6 bases from V and 1 base from J, leaving 15 bases between.